These T cell receptor beta chains were read from a single sample in a study of T cells and copy number aberrations in small-cell lung cancer. TCRdb's table, derived via immunoSEQ multiplex PCR, lists solely in-frame clones and lacks some. In the table there are over 6,500 clones, around four fifths of which are singletons. Material: normal tissue next to the tumor. Receptors were obtained from a woman aged 45-60 years with small cell lung cancer. CDR3s include the opening cysteine and the closing phenylalanine or tryptophan. The D gene is left open where the match is weak. Expanded clones get a size class; other rows say once, few or many, or leave the size out.

cdr3_nt	cdr3_aa	v_call	j_call	d_call	clone_size
TGTGCCAGCAGGATTTTTGCGGGAGCTGCAGATACGCAGTATTTT	CASRIFAGAADTQYF	TRBV7-9	TRBJ2-3	TRBD2	-
TGTGCCTGGGTGGGACAGCATAACTATGGCTACACCTTC	CAWVGQHNYGYTF	TRBV30	TRBJ1-2	TRBD1	-
TGTGCCAGCAGCGTATCGGACAGAATGAACACTGAAGCTTTCTTT	CASSVSDRMNTEAFF	TRBV9	TRBJ1-1	-	-
TGTGCCAGCAGCTTTTTCCCGCAGGGTTTAAACACAGATACGCAGTATTTT	CASSFFPQGLNTDTQYF	TRBV7-9	TRBJ2-3	-	-
TGTGCCATCAGTGCAGGGGCCTTGAACACTGAGGAAGCTTTCTTT	CAISAGALNTEEAFF	TRBV10-3	TRBJ1-1	-	-
TGTGCCGTTCAGGGAGGGATCTACGAGCAGTACTTC	CAVQGGIYEQYF	TRBV25-1	TRBJ2-7	TRBD2	-
TGTGCCAGCAGGGGCAGGGACTCACACTACGAGCAGTACTTC	CASRGRDSHYEQYF	TRBV6-6	TRBJ2-7	-	-
TGCGCCAGCAGCCAGCAAAAAACAGAGAATGAAAAACTGTTTTTT	CASSQQKTENEKLFF	TRBV4-3	TRBJ1-4	-	-
TGTGCCACCAGCAGTAGCCGGGGACAGGGGTTCGAGCAGTACTTC	CATSSSRGQGFEQYF	TRBV15	TRBJ2-7	TRBD1	-
TGCAGCGTGTCTCGGAGGGGTGTGTACAATGAGCAGTTCTTC	CSVSRRGVYNEQFF	TRBV29-1	TRBJ2-1	-	-
TGTGCCAGCAACGAACAGGGCGCCGGCTACGAGCAGTACTTC	CASNEQGAGYEQYF	TRBV6-6	TRBJ2-7	-	-
TGTGCCAGCAGCAGGAGGACTAGCGGCACAGATACGCAGTATTTT	CASSRRTSGTDTQYF	TRBV21-1	TRBJ2-3	-	-
TGTGCCAGCAAAGACGCCGGGACAGGGAATGAAAAACTGTTTTTT	CASKDAGTGNEKLFF	TRBV6-5	TRBJ1-4	TRBD1	-
TGTGCCAGCAGTGAGGGACAGGGGGACACCGGGGAGCTGTTTTTT	CASSEGQGDTGELFF	TRBV25-1	TRBJ2-2	TRBD1	-
TGTGCCAGTAGTATCGGGGCCGCGAGAAACACTGAAGCTTTCTTT	CASSIGAARNTEAFF	TRBV19	TRBJ1-1	-	-
TGTGCCAGCTCACTTCTCGGGACTAGCGAAGGCGGGGAGCTGTTTTTT	CASSLLGTSEGGELFF	TRBV18	TRBJ2-2	TRBD2	-
TGTGCCAGCAGCTGGACAGGGGCCGAGCAGTACTTC	CASSWTGAEQYF	TRBV11-2	TRBJ2-7	TRBD1	-
TGTGCCTGGAGTTTATGGACAGGGGGCGCGGGTAATGAAAAACTGTTTTTT	CAWSLWTGGAGNEKLFF	TRBV30	TRBJ1-4	TRBD1	-
TGTGCCAGCAGCTTGTTTGGGGGGGATAGCAATCAGCCCCAGCATTTT	CASSLFGGDSNQPQHF	TRBV5-5	TRBJ1-5	-	-
TGTGCCAGCTGCGAGGTCATGAACACTGAAGCTTTCTTT	CASCEVMNTEAFF	TRBV18	TRBJ1-1	-	-
TGCAGTGTGGCAGCAGATACGCAGTATTTT	CSVAADTQYF	TRBV20-1	TRBJ2-3	-	-
TGTGCCAGCAGCGTTTGGGGGGGTGGGGAGACCCAGTACTTC	CASSVWGGGETQYF	TRBV7-9	TRBJ2-5	TRBD2	-
TGTGCCACCAGCAGAGTCGGGGACACCGGGGAGCTGTTTTTT	CATSRVGDTGELFF	TRBV15	TRBJ2-2	-	-
TGTGCCAGCAGCCTCTTGGGCATTGGCACTGAAGCTTTCTTT	CASSLLGIGTEAFF	TRBV7-2	TRBJ1-1	-	-
TGTGCCAGCACCTCTCCGGGGCGGGGGGAAGCTTTCTTT	CASTSPGRGEAFF	TRBV6-5	TRBJ1-1	-	-
TGTGCCAGCAGCCATCAAATCGGAGGTGAAAAACTGTTTTTT	CASSHQIGGEKLFF	TRBV4-2	TRBJ1-4	-	-
TGTGCCAGTAGTCATCAGGGTTTCGGAAACACCATATATTTT	CASSHQGFGNTIYF	TRBV19	TRBJ1-3	-	-
TGTGCCAGCAGCTTATCGGCAGCGGGAGACGGTGAGCAGTTCTTC	CASSLSAAGDGEQFF	TRBV7-8	TRBJ2-1	TRBD2	large
TGTGCCAGCAGCTTGGTAGTTGACACTGAAGCTTTCTTT	CASSLVVDTEAFF	TRBV5-5	TRBJ1-1	-	-
TGCGCCAGCAGCCAAGTAGCGACTAGCGGGCACAAGACCTATGAGCAGTACTTC	CASSQVATSGHKTYEQYF	TRBV4-1	TRBJ2-7	TRBD2	-
TGTGCCAGCAGCTCTCTGGGACTAGCGGGAGAGGCCTACAATGAGCAGTTCTTC	CASSSLGLAGEAYNEQFF	TRBV5-4	TRBJ2-1	TRBD2	once
TGTGCCAGCAGCTCCGATGGGGGCTCCTACAATGAGCAGTTCTTC	CASSSDGGSYNEQFF	TRBV11-3	TRBJ2-1	-	medium-sized
TGTGCCAGCAGCCGGGGGGGGACAGGGGTGGACGAGCAGTACTTC	CASSRGGTGVDEQYF	TRBV7-2	TRBJ2-7	TRBD1	-